The 21 T cell receptor beta chains in this list originate from one sample, sequenced in a study of T cells in Graves' hyperthyroidism and ophthalmopathy. Template material for amplifying TCR beta CDR3 regions consisted of RNA transcripts. With the HTBI primer set, the TCR CDR3 went through a first round of RT-PCR. TCRdb ran MiXCR on the multiplex PCR reads and lists one entry per CDR3 protein. The sample includes some 600,000 distinct CDR3 sequences, 14% of them seen just once. Specimen: blood. The origin of the receptors is a woman younger than 45 with Graves' hyperthyroidism that later progressed to Graves' ophthalmopathy.

This clonotype was detected only a few times. V is TRBV25-1 and J is TRBJ1-1; the match to TRBD1 covers 9 bases. CDR3 length: 12 amino acids. Trimming cost V 8 bases and J 8 bases; bases outside gene matches: 6. The V gene's germline CDR1 is MGHDK and CDR2 SYGVNS. CDR3 loop: CASSRTGVEAFF. CDR3 DNA sequence: TGTGCCAGCTCCAGGACAGGGGTCGAAGCTTTCTTT.

This clonotype was counted at least ten times. This chain connects TRBV11-2 to TRBJ2-3; D gene unclear. Germline V CDR1 and CDR2: SGHAT, FQNNGV. Trimming stripped 5 bases from V and 0 bases from J, with 12 bases between. The CDR3 runs to 15 residues. CDR3 coding DNA: TGTGCCAGCAGCCCCTTTTGGCGGAGCACAGATACGCAGTATTTT. Amino acids: CASSPFWRSTDTQYF.

In its sample, this clonotype was seen a few times. This chain uses TRBV14 with TRBJ1-1; D is possibly TRBD1 (6 bases). This CDR3 spans 16 amino acids. Trimming shortened V by 3 bases and J by 4 bases, and 18 bases separated the two germline ends. Germline CDR1 reads SGHDN; CDR2 reads FVKESK. The CDR3 protein is CASSQDDGGAGTEAFF. The DNA for the CDR3 is TGTGCCAGCAGCCAGGATGATGGGGGGGCCGGCACTGAAGCTTTCTTT.

V usage is TRBV20-1 and J usage is TRBJ1-2; TRBD1 aligns across 8 bases. Germline V CDR1 and CDR2: DFQATT, SNEGSKA (reference sequence). V gave up 6 bases and J gave up 6 bases; unmatched junction bases: 9. This CDR3 has 13 residues. The CDR3 sequence is CSAHPNRGDGYTF. The CDR3, as DNA: TGCAGTGCCCACCCGAACAGGGGGGATGGCTACACCTTC.

This clonotype was counted many times. This chain links TRBV3-1 with TRBJ2-7; D might be TRBD2 (5 bases). The CDR3 loop spans 15 amino acids. V lost 1 base and J 9 bases, leaving 19 bases between the germline ends. Germline CDR1 reads LGHDT; CDR2 reads YNNKEL (reference sequence). In DNA, the CDR3 is TGTGCCAGCAGCCAAGGGAGGACTGACCTCTCTTCGCAGTACTTC. Protein product: CASSQGRTDLSSQYF.

At least ten counts were recorded for this clonotype. V is TRBV12-3 or TRBV12-4 and J is TRBJ1-4; D remains unclear. The germline V and J ends were trimmed by 5 bases and 8 bases, with 15 bases remaining between them. The length of the CDR3 is 14 residues. The CDR3: CASSPPPRGEKLFF. The DNA for the CDR3 is TGTGCCAGCAGTCCCCCACCCAGAGGCGAAAAACTGTTTTTT.

In this sample, this clonotype turned up many times. The V call is TRBV3-1, the J call TRBJ2-7; perhaps TRBD1 as D (6 bases). Germline values: CDR1 LGHDT, CDR2 YNNKEL (reference sequence). Between the trimmed V and J ends, which lost 3 bases and 0 bases, there was a span of 6 bases. The CDR3 totals 13 residues. The chain's CDR3 is CASSQDSSYEQYF. The CDR3 nucleotides read TGTGCCAGCAGCCAGGACAGCTCCTACGAGCAGTACTTC.

CDR3 nucleotides: TGTGCCAGCAGCCAAGTGGTCTACGAGCAGTACTTC. Translation: CASSQVVYEQYF. The J gene is TRBJ2-7, the V gene TRBV14, with D unclear. The CDR3 contains 12 residues. The germline gives CDR1 SGHDN, CDR2 FVKESK. Trimming left V 1 base short and J 3 bases short, with 4 bases between.

The table lists this clonotype with many counts. This chain joins TRBV3-1 and TRBJ1-1; tentatively, D is TRBD1 (5 bases). From germline, CDR1 is LGHDT and CDR2 YNNKEL (reference sequence). Trimming removed 4 bases from V and 1 base from J, with 13 bases in between. This CDR3 has 15 residues. The chain's CDR3 is CASSPSAGGNTEAFF. The CDR3 nucleotides are TGTGCCAGCAGCCCAAGTGCCGGGGGGAACACTGAAGCTTTCTTT.

V usage is TRBV10-2 and J usage is TRBJ1-1, with D unresolved. Trimming shortened V by 2 bases and J by 0 bases, and 7 bases separated the two germline ends. There are 14 residues in the CDR3. Germline lookup yields CDR1 WSHSY and CDR2 SAAADI. The CDR3 coding sequence is TGCGCCAGCAGTGAGGTCATATTGAACACTGAAGCTTTCTTT. It is translated as CASSEVILNTEAFF.

This clonotype was recorded at least ten times. CDR3 loop: CASRMTGGLSYEQYF. The CDR3 nucleotides read TGTGCCAGTAGGATGACAGGGGGACTCTCCTACGAGCAGTACTTC. The rearrangement links TRBV19 to TRBJ2-7, with 9 positions matching TRBD1. V lost 6 bases to trimming and J lost 0 bases; unmatched junction nucleotides: 6. The CDR3 has 15 residues. The germline V gene encodes CDR1 LNHDA and CDR2 SQIVND (reference sequence).

This clonotype was seen at least ten times. The rearrangement joins TRBV6-2 or TRBV6-3 to TRBJ2-5; perhaps TRBD2 as D (6 bases). The CDR3 loop spans 13 amino acids. CDR1 and CDR2 (germline): MNHEY, SVGEGT. With 4 bases removed from V and 3 bases from J, the gap between germline ends came to 9 bases. CDR3 sequence reads: CASSSRTKETQYF. CDR3 DNA sequence: TGTGCCAGCAGTTCCCGGACTAAAGAGACCCAGTACTTC.

This clonotype occurred many times. The rearrangement links TRBV13 to TRBJ2-7; 8 nucleotides match TRBD2. Germline V gene sequence: CDR1 PRHDT, CDR2 FYEKMQ (reference sequence). The CDR3 loop spans 16 amino acids. The J segment lost 7 bases and the V segment lost 0 bases, leaving 11 bases of the junction unmatched. The CDR3 here is CASSLGDSGVLTEQYF. The CDR3 DNA is TGTGCCAGCAGCTTAGGCGATAGCGGGGTCCTAACGGAGCAGTACTTC.

Turning to this clonotype: A single base separates this from a much larger clone, so it may be a read error. The chain joins TRBV3-1 to TRBJ1-1; D unclear. The CDR3 is 12 residues long. CDR1 LGHDT and CDR2 YNNKEL come from the germline V gene (reference sequence). The CDR3 region is CAGRLGQTEAFF. The CDR3 nucleotides read TGTGCCGGCAGACTTGGGCAGACTGAAGCTTTCTTT.

This clonotype has ten or more counts. The rearrangement uses TRBV9 and TRBJ1-1; 8 nucleotides agree with TRBD1. Germline V gene sequence: CDR1 SGDLS, CDR2 YYNGEE. The CDR3 consists of 15 residues. J gave up 3 bases and V 7 bases, and 11 bases lay outside the gene matches. The CDR3 loop reads CASSGQGAKDTEAFF. CDR3 nucleotides: TGTGCCAGCTCGGGGCAGGGGGCAAAGGACACTGAAGCTTTCTTT.

The rearrangement joins TRBV19 to TRBJ1-5; 9 nucleotides match TRBD1. The V segment lost 8 bases and the J segment 7 bases; nucleotides outside the gene matches: 6. This CDR3 contains 13 residues. CDR1 LNHDA and CDR2 SQIVND come from the germline V gene (reference sequence). Here the CDR3 reads CASDDRGLQPQHF. Written as DNA, the CDR3 is TGTGCCAGTGACGACAGGGGGTTACAGCCCCAGCATTTT.

This clonotype came up many times. The chain links TRBV12-3 or TRBV12-4 to TRBJ1-1; no firm D call. The CDR3 consists of 12 residues. The V end was cut by 7 bases, the J end by 4 bases, with 10 bases between. CDR3 sequence reads: CASNLAPTEAFF. Written as DNA, the CDR3 is TGTGCCAGCAATCTGGCCCCCACTGAAGCTTTCTTT.

This clonotype has just a few counts. One end of the junction fails to match germline, which may point to a read error. The chain joins TRBV6-9 to TRBJ2-7, with 12 bases identical to TRBD2. The CDR3 sequence is 20 residues long. The germline V gene encodes CDR1 MNHGY and CDR2 SVAAGI. Here the CDR3 reads CVQHSPGGRETSGRAYEQCF. The CDR3 DNA is TGTGTCCAGCACTCGCCAGGAGGCCGCGAGACTAGCGGGAGAGCCTACGAGCAGTGCTTC.

This clonotype has ten or more counts. V and J are TRBV13 and TRBJ1-2; a weak D match, TRBD1 (6 bases). There are 15 residues in the CDR3. CDR1 is PRHDT and CDR2 is FYEKMQ in the germline V gene (reference sequence). The ends were cut back, 5 bases at V and 0 bases at J, with 13 bases in the middle. The CDR3 DNA reads TGTGCCAGCAGCCAGGGGCGGGGAACTAACTATGGCTACACCTTC. It translates to CASSQGRGTNYGYTF.

This clonotype was picked up many times. The CDR3 region has the DNA TGTGCCAGCAGCGAGAGTGGGAGCACAGATACGCAGTATTTT. Translated: CASSESGSTDTQYF. The chain uses TRBV6-4 and TRBJ2-3; D is unclear. The CDR3 length is 14 residues. Per germline, CDR1 MRHNA and CDR2 SNTAGT. Trimming removed 6 bases from V and 0 bases from J, with 10 bases in between.

The chain has TRBV5-1 and TRBJ2-1, with D possibly TRBD2 on 5 matching bases. This CDR3 spans 17 amino acids. Trimming stripped 0 bases from V and 2 bases from J, with 15 bases between. The germline V gene has CDR1 SGHRS and CDR2 YFSETQ. The CDR3 region is CASSLASITRPYNEQFF. DNA for the CDR3: TGCGCCAGCAGCTTGGCCTCGATAACTAGACCCTACAATGAGCAGTTCTTC.